The clone carrying this T cell receptor (beta chain) was picked up a small number of times. Its antigen is not known. The data were taken from a study of T-cell memory formation after mild COVID-19. Germline V CDR1 and CDR2: ENHRY, SYGVKD. CDR3 length equals 15 residues. V was clipped by 7 bases and J by 6 bases, with 20 bases between them. Study results and limitations: There was no confirmation that second-wave clones peaking on day 37 were SARS-CoV-2 specific.

TCRdb reprocessed the 5' RACE reads with MiXCR, giving one entry per CDR3 protein. The sample holds fewer than 300,000 distinct CDR3 sequences, about a sixth seen once. Sequenced material: PBMCs or a T cell subset sorted from them (not recorded which). This TCR came from a man between 18 and 35 years old who had mild COVID-19 (a few samples of this study predate the infection). Cell type and time point are not known. V gene TRBV10-3 combines with J gene TRBJ2-3; a weak D match, TRBD2 (5 bases). CDR3 DNA: TGTGCCATCATGTCGTCCGGGATTAAGGCGGATACGCAGTATTTT. Amino acids: CAIMSSGIKADTQYF.